One sample yielded the 16 T cell receptor beta chains listed below, sequenced in a study of cytomegalovirus exposure and HLA in healthy donors. The PCR had 60 Vbeta and 13 Jbeta primers. This table comes from immunoSEQ multiplex PCR, and its TCRdb copy is limited to in-frame clones, with some not included. The repertoire holds roughly 100,000 clones, with around 73% as singletons. The sequencing sample was made of PBMCs. Every receptor here comes from a man aged 25 to 40 in good health and CMV-seronegative.

This clone has a handful of counts. The CDR3 DNA follows: TGTGCCAGCAGACAGGGGACCGGGGAGCTGTTTTTT. Translated, it gives CASRQGTGELFF. The chain carries TRBV2 and TRBJ2-2, with 7 bases aligning to TRBD1. The CDR3 length is 12 residues. The germline gives CDR1 SNHLY, CDR2 FYNNEI. V lost 6 bases, J lost 5 bases, and 0 bases stayed unmatched.

The chain combines TRBV11-2 with TRBJ2-7; D is uncertain. This CDR3 region has 15 residues. Germline CDR1 reads SGHAT; CDR2 reads FQNNGV. With 9 bases removed from V and 4 bases from J, the gap between germline ends came to 22 bases. The CDR3 DNA sequence: TGTGCCAGTACCGATGGTACTCGCACAGAATACGAGCAGTACTTC. Translated, it gives CASTDGTRTEYEQYF.

The sample holds a few counts of this clone. The rearrangement uses TRBV5-1 and TRBJ1-1, with D maybe TRBD1 (5 bases). This CDR3 has 14 amino acids. Germline CDR1 SGHRS, CDR2 YFSETQ. Between the trimmed V and J ends, which lost 5 bases and 3 bases, there was a span of 14 bases. The CDR3 spells CASRPWGVDTEAFF. The CDR3, as DNA: TGCGCCAGCAGACCGTGGGGGGTGGACACTGAAGCTTTCTTT. Full variable domain (rest looked up from reference TRBV5-1 and TRBJ1-1): KAGVTQTPRYLIKTRGQQVTLSCSPISGHRSVSWYQQTPGQGLQFLFEYFSETQRNKGNFPGRFSGRQFSNSRSEMNVSTLELGDSALYLCASRPWGVDTEAFFGQGTRLTVV.

This clone was seen only a few times. V gene TRBV14 combines with J gene TRBJ1-3, with a weak D call TRBD1 (5 bases). In germline, CDR1 is SGHDN, CDR2 FVKESK. Between the trimmed V and J ends, which lost 8 bases and 0 bases, there was a span of 11 bases. There are 14 residues in the CDR3. The CDR3 sequence: CASSTGLSGNTIYF. As DNA, the CDR3 is TGTGCCAGCTCAACAGGCCTCTCTGGAAACACCATATATTTT.

The gene calls are TRBV6-5 and TRBJ2-7; 8 nucleotides line up with TRBD2. CDR3 length: 14 residues. Germline loops: CDR1 MNHEY, CDR2 SVGAGI. V gave up 3 bases and J gave up 6 bases; unmatched junction bases: 7. Here the CDR3 reads CASSYLGRASEQYF. CDR3 DNA: TGTGCCAGCAGTTATCTCGGGAGGGCCTCCGAGCAGTACTTC.

The V call is TRBV5-6, the J call TRBJ2-3; a weak D match, TRBD2 (5 bases). Trimming cost V 4 bases and J 0 bases, with 15 bases left between them. The germline gives CDR1 SGHDT, CDR2 YYEEEE. The CDR3 is made up of 16 amino acids. CDR3 amino acids: CASSPPLAGSTDTQYF. In DNA form, the CDR3 reads TGTGCCAGCAGCCCCCCTCTAGCAGGCAGCACAGATACGCAGTATTTT.

This chain uses TRBV9 with TRBJ2-5; a weak D match, TRBD1 (6 bases). The CDR3 is made up of 13 amino acids. Germline values: CDR1 SGDLS, CDR2 YYNGEE. V was trimmed by 3 bases and J by 7 bases, leaving 13 bases between them. The CDR3, as DNA: TGTGCCAGCAGCGCAGGGGTGCAGGGGACCCAGTACTTC. Amino acids: CASSAGVQGTQYF.

V and J are TRBV7-2 and TRBJ1-1; tentative D call: TRBD1 (5 bases). V lost 3 bases and J 1 base, leaving 9 bases between the germline ends. The CDR3 covers 14 residues. Germline CDR1 and CDR2: SGHTA and FQGNSA. In DNA, the CDR3 is TGTGCCAGCAGCTTGACAGAAAGGAACACTGAAGCTTTCTTT. Amino acid sequence: CASSLTERNTEAFF.

The chain employs TRBV6-4 and TRBJ2-3; D gene uncertain. Germline CDR1 MRHNA, CDR2 SNTAGT. The CDR3 contains 16 residues. V was cut by 2 bases and J by 0 bases, with 12 bases left in between. CDR3 in amino acids: CASSDAPASSTDTQYF. The CDR3 DNA sequence: TGTGCCAGCAGTGACGCCCCAGCGTCTAGCACAGATACGCAGTATTTT.

The chain has TRBV30 and TRBJ1-5; weak D call: TRBD1 (6 bases). This CDR3 spans 13 amino acids. Germline V gene sequence: CDR1 GTSNPN, CDR2 SVGIG (reference sequence). Trimming pared 4 bases from V and 2 bases from J, leaving 9 bases between. This chain's CDR3 is CAWNSGGNQPQHF. The DNA for the CDR3 is TGTGCCTGGAACTCAGGGGGCAATCAGCCCCAGCATTTT.

The chain links TRBV14 to TRBJ2-3, with 13 bases identical to TRBD2. This CDR3 spans 23 amino acids. J lost 2 bases, V lost 2 bases, and 22 bases had no gene match. Germline V gene data show CDR1 as SGHDN and CDR2 as FVKESK. CDR3 coding DNA: TGTGCCAGCAGCCAAAGTTGGAGCCCTCGGGGACTAGCGGGACGCACATTCACAGATACGCAGTATTTT. It codes for CASSQSWSPRGLAGRTFTDTQYF.

The chain is built from TRBV27 and TRBJ2-7; no firm D call. The V gene lost 5 bases and the J gene lost 3 bases, with 14 bases spanning the gap. The CDR3 spans 14 residues. Germline V gene sequence: CDR1 MNHEY, CDR2 SMNVEV (reference sequence). CDR3 DNA sequence: TGTGCCAGCAGTGCAAGTCCGGAGAGCTACGAGCAGTACTTC. This translates into CASSASPESYEQYF.

The chain joins TRBV29-1 to TRBJ1-1; TRBD1 aligns across 7 bases. Trimming cost V 6 bases and J 8 bases; bases outside gene matches: 9. The germline CDR1 and CDR2 sequences are SQVTM and ANQGSEA. This CDR3 comprises 12 residues. CDR3 residues: CSVGEGGREAFF. DNA of the CDR3: TGCAGCGTGGGCGAAGGGGGCCGCGAAGCTTTCTTT.

In its sample, this clone was seen a few times. V and J are TRBV18 and TRBJ1-4, with 7 positions matching TRBD1. Germline CDR1 reads KGHSH; CDR2 reads LQKENI. Losses at the gene ends were 3 bases for V and 1 base for J; bases not matched to a gene: 2. This CDR3 is 15 amino acids long. CDR3 loop: CASSPGTVTNEKLFF. The CDR3 bases are TGTGCCAGCTCACCCGGGACAGTAACTAATGAAAAACTGTTTTTT. The entire variable domain, with the rest obtained from reference TRBV18 and TRBJ1-4, is as follows: NAGVMQNPRHLVRRRGQEARLRCSPMKGHSHVYWYRQLPEEGLKFMVYLQKENIIDESGMPKERFSAEFPKEGPSILRIQQVVRGDSAAYFCASSPGTVTNEKLFFGSGTQLSVL.

The CDR3 bases are TGTGCCAGCAGTTTAACCCAGAATGCCGCTGAAGCTTTCTTT. This sequence encodes CASSLTQNAAEAFF. The rearrangement uses TRBV27 and TRBJ1-1, with D unresolved. This CDR3 is 14 amino acids long. V lost 2 bases to trimming and J lost 6 bases, with 13 bases between them. CDR1 MNHEY and CDR2 SMNVEV come from the germline V gene (reference sequence).

This clone was counted a few times. This chain uses TRBV6-5 with TRBJ2-1; D perhaps matches TRBD1 (6 bases). In germline, CDR1 is MNHEY, CDR2 SVGAGI. The ends were cut back, 0 bases at V and 4 bases at J, with 10 bases in the middle. The CDR3 is 15 amino acids. The CDR3: CASSYSRDKYNEQFF. CDR3 in DNA: TGTGCCAGCAGTTACTCTCGGGACAAATACAATGAGCAGTTCTTC.